This T cell receptor beta chain was sequenced for a study of vaccination effects on CD4 cells after COVID-19. Across the whole study: Post-vaccine draws lagged the second dose by a median of 72 days.

Germline loops: CDR1 KGHSH, CDR2 LQKENI. CDR3 length equals 16 residues. Trimming cost V 1 base and J 7 bases; bases outside gene matches: 8. Remarks on this clone: The antigen remains unidentified.

Viral peptide pools were used in the ViraFEST assay to expand antigen-specific CD4+ T cells, and sequencing came afterward. The authors isolated CD4+ T cells after 9 to 10 days of culture. Vaccine administered to participants consisted of two doses of either BNT162b2 or mRNA-1273. Both day 3 and day 7 saw half the medium replaced with IL-2 medium. This table comes from immunoSEQ multiplex PCR, and its TCRdb copy is limited to in-frame clones, with some not included. The table shows tens of thousands of clones, with around 81% occurring only once. The sample was CD4+ T cells from PBMCs cultured with HCoV-229E spike peptides, taken after COVID-19 vaccination. The V call is TRBV18, the J call TRBJ2-1, with 9 bases fitting TRBD2. The clonotype originates from a human donor who received a COVID-19 vaccine. CDR3 sequence: CASSPRVSGGPNEQFF. The CDR3 DNA sequence: TGTGCCAGCTCACCACGGGTTAGCGGGGGACCTAATGAGCAGTTCTTC.